This entry concerns a single TCR beta chain. This clone's antigen is unknown. No base qualities exist here, and no much larger clone lies one base off it. In total, 630 or so healthy bone marrow donors made up the cohort. At the time of sampling, every cohort member was nominally healthy, though immune exposures that went unrecorded were likely present. The donor tested CMV seropositive, placing the donor among the 289 seropositive members of the cohort. A peripheral blood sample was collected from each donor, and TCR beta sequencing was performed on peripheral blood mononuclear cells. Genomic DNA was extracted from the blood cell samples with the Qiagen DNeasy Blood Extraction Kit. The sample belongs to a study of cytomegalovirus exposure and HLA in healthy donors (dated by TCRdb to about 2017). For the study in its entirety: An earlier analysis of roughly 570 of the donors reported 276 Gb of sequence data and approximately 120 million unique TCR beta sequences obtained from about 180 million T cells. To study patterns of TCR occurrence, a later analysis re-analyzed previously published TCR beta repertoires from several hundred donors and added high-resolution HLA genotyping. Using immunosequencing, the study profiled T cell repertoires from roughly 650 subjects and related those repertoires to cytomegalovirus serostatus. Across approximately 400 genotyped donors of the cohort, an average of roughly 230,000 unique TCR beta nucleotide sequences per donor were sequenced, and approximately 17% of those sequences were non-productive. Of the 300 to 400 genotyped donors, about 80% fell in the genetic ancestry cluster associated with self-reported Caucasian donors. In a later genetic analysis, genome-wide SNP genotypes for about 55% of the roughly 700 donors were used, and that subset was treated as a discovery cohort. Besides the first cohort of roughly 660 subjects, a separate validation cohort made up of 120 different subjects was used. An earlier analysis of around 580 of the donors used high-throughput TCR beta sequencing to judge whether each TCR beta V gene segment behaved as functional or pseudogenic. Every discovery cohort repertoire had been produced on one sequencing platform. The study aimed to test whether cataloging public T cell receptors could reveal signatures of past pathogen exposure. Several DR-DQ haplotypes were handled as single units for association and clustering because linkage in the cohort was strong. Donor age, sex, ethnicity and CMV serostatus were collected together with the repertoire data. HLA typing covered class I and class II loci at four-digit resolution. Roughly 300 gigabases of sequencing data and 75 million to 85 million unique TCR sequences made up an early release that covered several hundred HLA-typed donors. High-throughput TCR immunosequencing, statistical association of individual TCRs with disease status, and machine learning were combined to predict cytomegalovirus infection status. The later analysis used no new phenotypic data to find candidate immune exposures, relying instead on TCR beta sequences and their occurrence across donors. Typing coverage differed by locus: A, B, C, DRB1 and DQB1 were typed in about 629-640 donors, DQA1 in about 560, DPA1 in around 610, and DPB1 in approximately 450.

For this chain, trimming is 8 bases at the V end and 1 base at the J end, and the number of junction bases without a gene match is 6. Including cysteine and phenylalanine, the CDR3 has 14 amino acids. Only the CDR3 portion is preserved as DNA: 42 bases, with reading frame beginning at the first base. As encoded in the germline V gene, CDR1 is SNHLY while CDR2 is FYNNEI. The receptor library was made with the immunoSEQ multiplex PCR assay. For the multiplex PCR, a mixture combining 60 forward primers for TCR Vbeta segments and 13 reverse primers for TCR Jbeta segments was used. The CDR3 region of rearranged TCR beta genes was amplified from genomic DNA with a multiplex PCR assay. Amplified TCR beta libraries were sequenced as 87-base-pair reads on the Illumina HiSeq System. The original pipeline was this. Across the roughly 640 repertoires, a later analysis counted some 81 million unique TCR beta chains, roughly 11 million of which were shared by at least two donors. Raw reads were error-corrected and collapsed into unique sequences with a nearest-neighbor algorithm that merged closely related sequences to remove PCR and sequencing errors. CDR3 sequences were aligned to IMGT reference sequences to assign V, D and J gene segments. For a sequence to be retained, a match of at least six nucleotides was required to both a V gene segment and a J gene segment. A rearrangement counted as productive if the CDR3 had no stop codons and remained in frame with V and J, and every other rearrangement counted as non-productive. Following IMGT convention, CDR3 was defined as the stretch from the second conserved V-encoded cysteine up to the conserved J-encoded phenylalanine. Sequences without an unambiguous match to a single V gene segment were excluded from the earlier analysis of 450 to 650 of the donors. In an earlier analysis of around 600 of the donors, V segments were called functional above 56.7% productive rearrangements and were called segregating when the between-donor standard deviation exceeded 5%. To diagnose cytomegalovirus status from the catalog of TCR beta chain sequences, a statistical classification framework was built. In a later analysis, V and J genes were assigned by comparing TCR nucleotide sequences against IMGT/GENE-DB human TR gene sequences. The TCRdist pipeline was used in a later analysis to assign CDR3 sequences and most-parsimonious VDJ recombination scenarios. A later analysis defined each TCR beta chain by its CDR3 amino acid sequence plus V-gene family, and excluded reads lacking a unique V-gene family. In a later analysis, approximately 640 highly shared, low-generation-probability nucleotide sequences were removed to address suspected cross-contamination and a sequencing artifact. A later analysis calculated a clonal expansion index for each public chain from normalized within-repertoire ranks of inferred template counts. In a later analysis, generation probabilities were computed using a VDJ recombination model fitted to out-of-frame rearrangements, and the results were checked against IGoR. In a later analysis, hypergeometric tests were used to score TCR-TCR, TCR-HLA and TCR-CMV co-occurrence, with a repertoire-size bias correction applied to TCR pairs. In a later analysis, false discovery rates were estimated by permuting HLA or CMV assignments 20 times. In a later analysis, co-occurring TCRs were grouped using DBSCAN, and TCRdist sequence similarity was added for clustering within HLA-allele-positive subsets. For co-occurrence clustering, repertoires with fewer than 30,000 or more than 120,000 public chains were excluded, along with roughly 5 repertoires with anomalous nucleotide sharing. Imported from immuneACCESS, the table was reduced by TCRdb to in-frame sequences with V and J called. These copies leave out some clones; in studies compared against another copy, an unresolved V gene accounts for under half, and the cause of the remainder is not known. D and trimming come from the DNA, and the V and J calls and clone size come from that table. The sample records 200,000 to 300,000 clones, about 81% of which are singletons. The top ten hold 5.4% of the sample.

Broad study findings and their caveats: Linkage disequilibrium might explain the correlated functional status among segregating V segments, but an unknown experimental factor could not be ruled out. Because HLA typing was missing for some donors at each locus, association tests included only the typed subset. In this cohort, only TCR beta chains were sequenced, and detectable features were limited by the absence of alpha or paired-chain data. According to a later analysis, TCR association rates differed among HLA loci, with DRB1 alleles showing the most associated TCRs and HLA-C alleles showing the fewest. A later genetic analysis reported fewer N-insertions in productive TCRs among donors in an Asian-associated ancestry cluster than the approximately 670-donor mean. At a false discovery rate of 0.05, a later analysis linked around 15,000 TCR beta sequences to specific HLA alleles. In an earlier analysis of fewer than 700 of the donors, most TCR beta V segments appeared in productive rearrangements about 87% or about 30% of the time, broadly matching IMGT annotations. The authors suggested that the approach could potentially be generalized to other disease states and immunological phenotypes. Because counts were too low, around 17 rarely observed V segments, including chromosome 9 orphons, were left out of the earlier analysis of a few hundred of the donors. A further reported finding was that TCR beta sequences accurately predicted the HLA-A and HLA-B alleles for most subjects in the first cohort. V-gene and J-gene trimming of TCR beta chains was associated with a missense DCLRE1C variant in a later genetic analysis, and the association was replicated in an independent cohort. The study listed 150 to 200 TCR beta chains as associated with cytomegalovirus. According to a later analysis, parvovirus B19, influenza, CMV and Epstein-Barr virus appeared linked to several top co-occurrence clusters. A cluster of highly shared sequence variants was judged likely to be a technical artifact of the sequencing pipeline. Three of the identified cytomegalovirus-associated TCR beta chains were confirmed in vitro to be specific for cytomegalovirus antigens. Most CMV-associated TCR beta chains appeared to be HLA-restricted in a later analysis, and the HLA associations seemed to be driven largely by CMV exposure. The classifier was reported to diagnose cytomegalovirus status with high specificity and sensitivity in both the original and validation cohorts. Because the 87-base-pair reads could not distinguish some IMGT-functional V segments, including TRBV6-2 and TRBV6-3, those segments were excluded. For the cohort, immune exposure information was limited to CMV serostatus. When HLA alleles, especially DR and DQ, strongly co-occurred, TCR associations were difficult to assign to individual alleles. Across donors, most TCR sequences were observed very rarely, whereas some public TCRs were present in many individuals. In a later analysis, HLA-associated TCR beta chains showed more clonal expansion and lower generation probabilities than non-associated chains that were equally common. Presence/absence analyses assumed roughly uniform sequencing depth across donors, an assumption that may not hold.

The material sequenced was PBMCs. The clonotype was recovered from a woman aged 35 to 49 in good health and CMV-seropositive. The V and J segments used are TRBV2 and TRBJ2-3, with 7 bases in between that match TRBD1. The CDR3 protein sequence reads: CASSVDRGTDTQYF. The sequenced DNA: TGTGCCAGCTCGGTAGACAGGGGCACAGATACGCAGTATTTT.